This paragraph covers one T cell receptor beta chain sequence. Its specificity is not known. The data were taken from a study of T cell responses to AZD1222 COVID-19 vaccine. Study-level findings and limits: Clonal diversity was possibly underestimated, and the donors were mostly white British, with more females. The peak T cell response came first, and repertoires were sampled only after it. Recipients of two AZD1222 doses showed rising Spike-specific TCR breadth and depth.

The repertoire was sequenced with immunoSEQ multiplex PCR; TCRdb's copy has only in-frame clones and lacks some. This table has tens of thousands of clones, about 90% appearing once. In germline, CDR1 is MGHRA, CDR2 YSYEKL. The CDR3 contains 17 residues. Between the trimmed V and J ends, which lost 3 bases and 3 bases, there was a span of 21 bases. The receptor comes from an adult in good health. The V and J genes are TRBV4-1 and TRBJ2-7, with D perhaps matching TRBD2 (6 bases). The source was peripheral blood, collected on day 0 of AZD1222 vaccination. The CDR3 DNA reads TGCGCCAGCAGCCACATGTCAGCCGCGGGGAACCACTACGAGCAGTACTTC. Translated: CASSHMSAAGNHYEQYF.